This passage covers 6 T cell receptor beta chains from one sample sequenced in a study of blood T cell repertoires in COVID-19. Sequencing used immunoSEQ multiplex PCR; TCRdb keeps in-frame clones, though not all of them. This table has 150,000 to 200,000 clones, roughly 82% appearing once. The sample consisted of peripheral blood. All receptors come from a woman aged 70 to 79 with acute or convalescent COVID-19.

This chain uses TRBV21-1 with TRBJ2-3; the table assigns TRBD2, which was not confirmed against the DNA. TRBV21-1 is marked as a pseudogene. This CDR3 is built from 16 residues. Written as DNA, the CDR3 is TGTGCCAGCAGCCTGACTAGCGGGGGGGCCACAGATACGCAGTATTTT. Translated: CASSLTSGGATDTQYF.

CDR3 protein: CASSILRSLYNEQFF. CDR3 coding DNA: TGTGCCAGCAGCATACTCCGATCCCTATACAATGAGCAGTTCTTC. The chain has TRBV7-2 and TRBJ2-1; D remains ambiguous. The CDR3 sequence is 15 residues long. CDR1 is SGHTA, CDR2 FQGNSA, per germline. Deletions cut 5 bases from V and 4 bases from J, with 15 bases between.

V and J are TRBV19 and TRBJ1-1, with 8 nucleotides matching TRBD1. Looked up from germline, CDR1 is LNHDA and CDR2 is SQIVND (reference sequence). This CDR3 has 16 residues. J lost 1 base, V lost 6 bases, and 10 bases had no gene match. As DNA, the CDR3 is TGTGCCAGTAGAGGAGTGGGGGACAGGACGAACACTGAAGCTTTCTTT. Translated: CASRGVGDRTNTEAFF.

The chain couples TRBV5-1 to TRBJ1-2; maybe TRBD1 (5 bases). Trimming shortened V by 0 bases and J by 7 bases, and 13 bases separated the two germline ends. The CDR3 runs 14 residues. Germline values: CDR1 SGHRS, CDR2 YFSETQ. The CDR3 region has the DNA TGCGCCAGCAGCTTGGATCCAGGGTCGTTTGGCTACACCTTC. Encoded protein: CASSLDPGSFGYTF.

This clone came up a few times. The J gene is TRBJ2-2, the V gene TRBV10-1, with D maybe TRBD2 (6 bases). The CDR3 covers 13 residues. The V end was cut by 8 bases, the J end by 1 base, with 8 bases between. Germline loops: CDR1 WNHNN, CDR2 SYGVQD (reference sequence). The CDR3 is CASGDLNTGELFF. The CDR3, as DNA: TGCGCCAGCGGGGACTTGAACACCGGGGAGCTGTTTTTT.

V and J are TRBV19 and TRBJ1-1, with TRBD1 identical over 7 bases. The length of the CDR3 is 14 residues. The V and J ends lost 1 base and 7 bases, in that order; junction bases with no gene match: 6. Germline-derived CDR1 and CDR2 are LNHDA and SQIVND (reference sequence). Here the CDR3 DNA reads TGTGCCAGTAGTATAGGCCCGACAGGGTTTGAAGCTTTCTTT. The encoded protein is CASSIGPTGFEAFF.